This TCR beta chain was recorded in a study of radiotherapy plus CTLA-4 blockade in lung cancer. Background on the study: Objective responses were recorded in 15% to 20% of patients, with disease control recorded in about 33%. Whole-study results and caveats: According to reports, early shifts in blood T cell clones, alongside interferon-beta, forecast response most accurately. Following radiotherapy plus ipilimumab, tumor-derived TCR clones expanded in the blood.

TCRdb's table, derived via immunoSEQ multiplex PCR, lists solely in-frame clones and lacks some. Altogether 95,000 to 150,000 clones are present, about nine tenths being singletons, with the ten largest covering 5.5% to 8%. The V gene lost 3 bases and the J gene lost 6 bases, with 12 bases spanning the gap. The CDR3 consists of 14 residues. Germline-derived CDR1 and CDR2 are MNHEY and SMNVEV (reference sequence). To note about this clone: The target antigen is unknown.

Focal radiation was given together with CTLA-4 blockade (ipilimumab) to patients with chemo-refractory metastatic non-small-cell lung cancer. V gene TRBV27 combines with J gene TRBJ2-1, with D maybe TRBD1 (5 bases). The material sequenced was peripheral blood, taken from a patient treated with radiotherapy plus ipilimumab. This clonotype was obtained from a human donor with non-small cell lung cancer that progressed on radiotherapy plus ipilimumab. The CDR3 nucleotides are TGTGCCAGCAGTTTCCAGACTGACAGCAATGAGCAGTTCTTC. This gives the protein CASSFQTDSNEQFF.